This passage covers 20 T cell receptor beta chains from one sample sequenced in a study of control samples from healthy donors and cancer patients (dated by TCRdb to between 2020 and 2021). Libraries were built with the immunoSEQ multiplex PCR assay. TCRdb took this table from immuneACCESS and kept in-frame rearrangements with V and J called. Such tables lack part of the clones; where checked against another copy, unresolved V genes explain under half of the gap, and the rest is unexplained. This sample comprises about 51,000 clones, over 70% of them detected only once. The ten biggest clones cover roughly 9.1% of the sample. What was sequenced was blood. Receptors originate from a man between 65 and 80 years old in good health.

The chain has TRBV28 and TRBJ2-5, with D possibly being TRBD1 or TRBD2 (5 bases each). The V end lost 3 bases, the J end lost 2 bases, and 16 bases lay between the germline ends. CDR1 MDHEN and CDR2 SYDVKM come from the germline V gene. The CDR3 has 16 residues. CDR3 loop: CASSFYPGAGQETQYF. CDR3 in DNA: TGTGCCAGCAGTTTCTACCCCGGGGCAGGTCAAGAGACCCAGTACTTC.

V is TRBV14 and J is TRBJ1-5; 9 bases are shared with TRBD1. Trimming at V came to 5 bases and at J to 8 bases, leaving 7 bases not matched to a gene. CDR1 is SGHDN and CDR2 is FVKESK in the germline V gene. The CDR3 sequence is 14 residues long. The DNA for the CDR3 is TGTGCCAGCAGCTGGGACAGGGTGGAGGAGCCCCAGCATTTT. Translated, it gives CASSWDRVEEPQHF.

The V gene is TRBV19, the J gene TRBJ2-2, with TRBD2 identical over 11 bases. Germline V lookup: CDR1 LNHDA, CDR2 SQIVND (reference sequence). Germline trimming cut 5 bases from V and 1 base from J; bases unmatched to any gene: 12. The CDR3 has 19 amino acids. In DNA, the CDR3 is TGTGCCAGTAGTCCAAGCCTAGCGGGGGGCCGACAGAACACCGGGGAGCTGTTTTTT. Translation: CASSPSLAGGRQNTGELFF.

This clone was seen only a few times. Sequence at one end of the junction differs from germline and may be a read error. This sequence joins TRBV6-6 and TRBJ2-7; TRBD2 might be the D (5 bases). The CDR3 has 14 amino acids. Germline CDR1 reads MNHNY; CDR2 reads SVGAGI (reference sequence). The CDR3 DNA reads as TGTGCCAGCAGTTACACAGCGCTAAGTCTACTAGTGGGCTTC. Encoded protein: CASSYTALSLLVGF.

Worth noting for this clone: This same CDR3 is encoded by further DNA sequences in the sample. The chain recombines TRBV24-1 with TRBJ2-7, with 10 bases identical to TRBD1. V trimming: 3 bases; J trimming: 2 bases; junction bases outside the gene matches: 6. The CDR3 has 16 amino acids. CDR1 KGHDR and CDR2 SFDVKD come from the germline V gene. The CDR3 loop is CATSDSPGTGAYEQYF. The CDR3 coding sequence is TGTGCCACCAGTGATAGCCCCGGGACAGGGGCCTACGAGCAGTACTTC.

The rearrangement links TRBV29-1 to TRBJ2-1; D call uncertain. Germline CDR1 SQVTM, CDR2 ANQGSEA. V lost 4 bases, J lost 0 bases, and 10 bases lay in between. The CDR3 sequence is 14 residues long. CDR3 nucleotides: TGCAGCGTTGTTAGGCAAAGCTCCTACAATGAGCAGTTCTTC. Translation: CSVVRQSSYNEQFF.

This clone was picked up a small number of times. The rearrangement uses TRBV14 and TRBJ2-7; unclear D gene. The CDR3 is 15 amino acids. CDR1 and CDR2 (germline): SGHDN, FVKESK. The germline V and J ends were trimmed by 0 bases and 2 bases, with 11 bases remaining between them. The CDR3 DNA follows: TGTGCCAGCAGCCAAGATTGGGCCAGGACCTACGAGCAGTACTTC. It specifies CASSQDWARTYEQYF.

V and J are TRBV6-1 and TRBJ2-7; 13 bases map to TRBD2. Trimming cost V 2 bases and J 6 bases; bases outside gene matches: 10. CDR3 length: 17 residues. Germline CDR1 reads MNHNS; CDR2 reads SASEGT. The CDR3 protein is CASSERGMGLAGFEQYF. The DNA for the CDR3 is TGTGCCAGCAGTGAAAGGGGGATGGGACTAGCGGGATTCGAGCAGTACTTC.

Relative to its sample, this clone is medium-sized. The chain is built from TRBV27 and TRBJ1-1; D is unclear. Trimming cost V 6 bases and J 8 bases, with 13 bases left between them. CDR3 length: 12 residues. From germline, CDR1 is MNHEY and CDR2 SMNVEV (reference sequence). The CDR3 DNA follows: TGTGCCAGCAGATCCTCAGGACCCGAAGCTTTCTTT. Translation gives CASRSSGPEAFF.

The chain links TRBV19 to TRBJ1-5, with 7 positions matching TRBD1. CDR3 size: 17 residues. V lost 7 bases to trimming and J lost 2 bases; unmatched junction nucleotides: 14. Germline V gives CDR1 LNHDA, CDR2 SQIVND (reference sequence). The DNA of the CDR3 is TGTGCCAGTACCCGCGACAGGGAGAAAGGTGGCAATCAGCCCCAGCATTTT. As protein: CASTRDREKGGNQPQHF.

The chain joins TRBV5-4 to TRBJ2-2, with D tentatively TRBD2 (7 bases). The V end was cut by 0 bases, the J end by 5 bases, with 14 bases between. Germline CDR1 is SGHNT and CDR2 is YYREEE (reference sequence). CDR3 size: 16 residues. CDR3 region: CASSLEDGGATGELFF. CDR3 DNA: TGTGCCAGCAGCTTGGAAGATGGGGGGGCGACCGGGGAGCTGTTTTTT.

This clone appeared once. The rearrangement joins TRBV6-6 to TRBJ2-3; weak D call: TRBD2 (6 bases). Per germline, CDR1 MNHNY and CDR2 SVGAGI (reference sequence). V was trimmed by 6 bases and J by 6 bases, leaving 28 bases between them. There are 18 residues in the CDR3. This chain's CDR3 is CASSRLPLERVKRDTQYF. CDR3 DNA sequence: TGTGCCAGCAGCCGACTCCCACTTGAGCGGGTGAAACGGGATACGCAGTATTTT.

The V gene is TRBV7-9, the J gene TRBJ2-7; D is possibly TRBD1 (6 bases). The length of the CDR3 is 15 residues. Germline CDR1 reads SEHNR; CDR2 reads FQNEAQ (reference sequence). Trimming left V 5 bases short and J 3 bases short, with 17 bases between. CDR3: CASSPWGRGVYEQYF. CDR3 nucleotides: TGTGCCAGCAGCCCCTGGGGCAGGGGCGTCTACGAGCAGTACTTC.

CDR3 residues: CASSREFTYEQYF. CDR3 DNA: TGTGCCAGTAGTAGGGAATTCACCTACGAGCAGTACTTC. The chain recombines TRBV19 with TRBJ2-7, with D unclear. CDR1 and CDR2 from the germline V gene are LNHDA and SQIVND (reference sequence). V was shortened by 4 bases and J by 2 bases, with 9 bases between the two germline ends. This CDR3 region has 13 residues. The full variable domain, with the rest looked up from reference TRBV19 and TRBJ2-7, is DGGITQSPKYLFRKEGQNVTLSCEQNLNHDAMYWYRQDPGQGLRLIYYSQIVNDFQKGDIAEGYSVSREKKESFPLTVTSAQKNPTAFYLCASSREFTYEQYFGPGTRLTVT.

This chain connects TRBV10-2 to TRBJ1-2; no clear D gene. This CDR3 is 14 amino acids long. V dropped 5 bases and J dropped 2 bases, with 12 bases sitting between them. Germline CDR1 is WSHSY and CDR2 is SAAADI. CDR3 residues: CASSPVGENYGYTF. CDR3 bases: TGCGCCAGCAGTCCTGTCGGCGAGAACTATGGCTACACCTTC.

The CDR3: CASSVGPAGTQGDTIYF. Here the CDR3 DNA reads TGTGCCAGCAGCGTAGGGCCAGCCGGAACACAGGGGGACACCATATATTTT. V usage is TRBV9 and J usage is TRBJ1-3; TRBD1 agrees at 8 bases. The J segment lost 8 bases and the V segment lost 0 bases, leaving 13 bases of the junction unmatched. Germline-derived CDR1 and CDR2 are SGDLS and YYNGEE. The CDR3 runs 17 residues.

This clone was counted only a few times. DNA of the CDR3: TGTGCCAGCAGCCAATTGGGACAGCCCCAGCATTTT. Protein sequence: CASSQLGQPQHF. The genes are TRBV3-1 (or the pseudogene TRBV3-2) and TRBJ1-5, with no clear D. Trimming left V 2 bases short and J 7 bases short, with 6 bases between. Germline assignment: CDR1 LGHDT and CDR2 YNNKEL (reference sequence). CDR3 length: 12 residues.

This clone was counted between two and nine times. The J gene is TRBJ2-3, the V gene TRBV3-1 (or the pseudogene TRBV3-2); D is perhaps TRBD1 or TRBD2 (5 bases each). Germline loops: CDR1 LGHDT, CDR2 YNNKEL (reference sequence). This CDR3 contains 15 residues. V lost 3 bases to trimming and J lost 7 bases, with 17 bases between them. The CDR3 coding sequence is TGTGCCAGCAGCCATCCCGGGACCACACCCTATACGCAGTATTTT. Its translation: CASSHPGTTPYTQYF.

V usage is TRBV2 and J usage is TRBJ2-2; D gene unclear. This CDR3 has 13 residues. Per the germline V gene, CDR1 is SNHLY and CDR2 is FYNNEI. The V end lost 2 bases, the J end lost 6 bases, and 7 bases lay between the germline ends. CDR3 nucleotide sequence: TGTGCCAGCAGTGAATATCGTCCCGGGGAGCTGTTTTTT. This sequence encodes CASSEYRPGELFF.

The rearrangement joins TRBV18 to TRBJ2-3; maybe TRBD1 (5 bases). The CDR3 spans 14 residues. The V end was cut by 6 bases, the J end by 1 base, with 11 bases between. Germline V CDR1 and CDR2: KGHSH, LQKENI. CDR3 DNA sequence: TGTGCCAGCTCTATCGGCAGGGGCACAGATACGCAGTATTTT. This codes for CASSIGRGTDTQYF. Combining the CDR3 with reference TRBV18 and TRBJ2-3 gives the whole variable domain NAGVMQNPRHLVRRRGQEARLRCSPMKGHSHVYWYRQLPEEGLKFMVYLQKENIIDESGMPKERFSAEFPKEGPSILRIQQVVRGDSAAYFCASSIGRGTDTQYFGPGTRLTVL.